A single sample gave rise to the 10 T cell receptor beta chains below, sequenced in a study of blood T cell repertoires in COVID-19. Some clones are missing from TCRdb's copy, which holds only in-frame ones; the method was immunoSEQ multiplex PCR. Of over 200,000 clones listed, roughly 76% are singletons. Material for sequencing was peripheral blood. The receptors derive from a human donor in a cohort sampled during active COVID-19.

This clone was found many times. The CDR3: CASSKVLSFSYEQYF. The CDR3 nucleotides read TGTGCCAGCAGCAAAGTATTGAGTTTCTCCTACGAGCAGTACTTC. The chain combines TRBV21-1 with TRBJ2-7; the listed D gene, TRBD2, was not tested against the DNA. TRBV21-1 represents a pseudogene. The CDR3 runs 15 residues.

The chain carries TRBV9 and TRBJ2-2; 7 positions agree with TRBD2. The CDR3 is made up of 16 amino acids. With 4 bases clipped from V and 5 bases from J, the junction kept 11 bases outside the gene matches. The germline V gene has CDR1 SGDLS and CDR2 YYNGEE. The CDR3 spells CASSPLGLRGTGELFF. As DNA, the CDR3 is TGTGCCAGCAGCCCCCTGGGACTACGAGGGACCGGGGAGCTGTTTTTT.

In nucleotides, the CDR3 is TGTGCCTGGAGTCGACAGGGGGCATATCAGCCCCAGCATTTT. It codes for CAWSRQGAYQPQHF. The chain is built from TRBV30 and TRBJ1-5, with 10 bases fitting TRBD1. With 2 bases clipped from V and 5 bases from J, the junction kept 3 bases outside the gene matches. This CDR3 region has 14 residues. In germline, CDR1 is GTSNPN, CDR2 SVGIG (reference sequence).

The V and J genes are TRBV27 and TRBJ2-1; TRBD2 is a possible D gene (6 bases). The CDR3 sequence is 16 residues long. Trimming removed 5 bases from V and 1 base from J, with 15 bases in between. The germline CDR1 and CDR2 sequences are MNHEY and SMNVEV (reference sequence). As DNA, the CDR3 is TGTGCCAGCAGTCCCAGTCCCCTAGCGTCCTACAATGAGCAGTTCTTC. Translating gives CASSPSPLASYNEQFF.

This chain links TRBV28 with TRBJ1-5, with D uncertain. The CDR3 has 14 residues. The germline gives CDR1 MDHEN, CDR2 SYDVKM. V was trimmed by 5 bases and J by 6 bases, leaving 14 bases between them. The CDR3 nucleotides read TGTGCCAGCAGTGTCCGGGCGGGAAGTCAGCCCCAGCATTTT. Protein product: CASSVRAGSQPQHF.

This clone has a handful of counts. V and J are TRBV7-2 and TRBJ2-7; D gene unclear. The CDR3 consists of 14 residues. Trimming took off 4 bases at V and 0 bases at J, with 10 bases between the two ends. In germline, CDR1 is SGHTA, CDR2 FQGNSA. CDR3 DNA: TGTGCCAGCAGCTCCGGTACGAGCTCCTACGAGCAGTACTTC. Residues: CASSSGTSSYEQYF.

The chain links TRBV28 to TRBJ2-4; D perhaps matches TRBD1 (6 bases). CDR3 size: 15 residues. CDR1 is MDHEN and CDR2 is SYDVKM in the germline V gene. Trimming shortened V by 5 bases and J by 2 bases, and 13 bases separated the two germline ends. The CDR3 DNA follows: TGTGCCAGCAGTCCTATAGGGGGAACCAAAAACATTCAGTACTTC. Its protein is CASSPIGGTKNIQYF.

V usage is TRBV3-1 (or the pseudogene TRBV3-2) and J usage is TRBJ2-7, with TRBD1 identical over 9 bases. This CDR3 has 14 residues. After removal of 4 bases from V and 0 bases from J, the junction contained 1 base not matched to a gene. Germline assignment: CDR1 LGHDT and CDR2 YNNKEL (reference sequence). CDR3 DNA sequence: TGTGCCAGCAGCCCGGGACAGGGCTCCTACGAGCAGTACTTC. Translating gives CASSPGQGSYEQYF.

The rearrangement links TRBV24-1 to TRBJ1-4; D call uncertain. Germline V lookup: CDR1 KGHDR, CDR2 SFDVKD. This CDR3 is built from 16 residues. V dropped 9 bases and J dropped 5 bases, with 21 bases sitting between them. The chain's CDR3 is CATRFHLHRRNEKLFF. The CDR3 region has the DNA TGTGCCACCCGCTTCCATTTACACCGGAGAAATGAAAAACTGTTTTTT.

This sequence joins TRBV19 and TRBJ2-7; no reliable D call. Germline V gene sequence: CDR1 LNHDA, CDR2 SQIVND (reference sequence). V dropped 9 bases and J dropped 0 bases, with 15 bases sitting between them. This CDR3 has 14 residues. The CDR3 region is CASSPTALSYEQYF. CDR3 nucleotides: TGTGCCAGCAGTCCGACTGCGCTCTCCTACGAGCAGTACTTC.